Listed below are T cell receptor beta chains from one sample, sequenced in a study of identical twins. TCRdb reanalysed the 5' RACE reads using MiXCR and keeps one entry per CDR3 protein. The sample includes about 470,000 distinct CDR3 sequences, less than 25% of them seen just once. These same data were also listed under a study on T cells expressing NK-cell markers.

The sample comprised CD4+ T cells sorted from blood. These receptors all stem from a woman under 30 in good health. The CDR3 runs from the conserved cysteine through the conserved F or W. The order of the fields is D gene, J gene, clone size, V gene, CDR3 protein, CDR3 DNA. A D gene is named only where the DNA matches it firmly. The size entry is marked missing in some rows and otherwise reads once, few, many or a size class.

D: .
J: TRBJ1-4
size: .
V: TRBV12-3/TRBV12-4
CDR3: CASRPRVGDNEKLFF
DNA: TGTGCCAGCAGACCGAGGGTGGGGGATAATGAAAAACTGTTTTTT

D: TRBD2
J: TRBJ2-3
size: few
V: TRBV5-1
CDR3: CASSLAPSGAPRGDTQYF
DNA: TGCGCCAGCAGCTTGGCGCCTAGCGGGGCCCCCCGAGGAGATACGCAGTATTTT

D: .
J: TRBJ1-2
size: .
V: TRBV7-3
CDR3: CASSLTGTGYGYTF
DNA: TGTGCCAGCAGCTTAACGGGTACCGGCTATGGCTACACCTTC

D: .
J: TRBJ2-7
size: .
V: TRBV20-1
CDR3: CSARPPGYSSEQYF
DNA: TGCAGTGCTAGACCCCCAGGGTATTCCTCCGAGCAGTACTTC

D: .
J: TRBJ2-7
size: .
V: TRBV5-1
CDR3: CASTQTSGSTPLGRQYF
DNA: TGCGCCAGCACCCAAACCTCAGGGAGCACCCCCTTGGGAAGACAGTACTTC

D: TRBD1
J: TRBJ2-5
size: few
V: TRBV5-6
CDR3: CASSLVTGQETQYF
DNA: TGTGCCAGCAGCCTTGTGACAGGGCAAGAGACCCAGTACTTC

D: TRBD2
J: TRBJ2-1
size: few
V: TRBV20-1
CDR3: CSARAGTRATNEQFF
DNA: TGCAGTGCTAGGGCCGGGACTAGAGCCACCAATGAGCAGTTCTTC

D: .
J: TRBJ2-6
size: .
V: TRBV9
CDR3: CASSVLANVLTF
DNA: TGTGCCAGCAGCGTATTGGCCAACGTCCTGACTTTC

D: .
J: TRBJ1-3
size: few
V: TRBV20-1
CDR3: CSASKRSSGNTIYF
DNA: TGCAGTGCTAGCAAAAGGTCCTCTGGAAACACCATATATTTT

D: .
J: TRBJ2-2
size: few
V: TRBV3-1
CDR3: CASSQGPAGELFF
DNA: TGTGCCAGCAGCCAAGGGCCAGCCGGGGAGCTGTTTTTT

D: .
J: TRBJ2-4
size: .
V: TRBV20-1
CDR3: CSAGDGRGGNIQYF
DNA: TGCAGTGCTGGGGACGGGCGTGGGGGGAACATTCAGTACTTC

D: TRBD2
J: TRBJ2-4
size: few
V: TRBV6-1
CDR3: CATQPGLTNIQYF
DNA: TGTGCCACCCAGCCGGGACTAACAAACATTCAGTACTTC

D: TRBD1
J: TRBJ2-7
size: .
V: TRBV19
CDR3: CASSISGTGGYEQYF
DNA: TGTGCCAGTAGTATATCGGGGACAGGGGGCTACGAGCAGTACTTC

D: TRBD1
J: TRBJ1-2
size: .
V: TRBV12-3/TRBV12-4
CDR3: CASSLGQGVGYTF
DNA: TGTGCCAGCAGTTTAGGCCAGGGGGTCGGCTACACCTTC

D: .
J: TRBJ1-5
size: many
V: TRBV10-3
CDR3: CASHTYSNQPQHF
DNA: TGTGCCAGTCACACGTATAGCAATCAGCCCCAGCATTTT

D: .
J: TRBJ2-3
size: .
V: TRBV7-9
CDR3: CASSSQSDTQYF
DNA: TGTGCCAGCAGCTCCCAGTCGGATACGCAGTATTTT

D: .
J: TRBJ2-2
size: .
V: TRBV4-3
CDR3: CASSQVSAGHGELFF
DNA: TGCGCCAGCAGCCAAGTGTCGGCAGGGCACGGGGAGCTGTTTTTT

D: .
J: TRBJ1-1
size: .
V: TRBV29-1
CDR3: CSGLSGGSEAFF
DNA: TGCAGCGGCCTCTCCGGGGGCTCTGAAGCTTTCTTT

D: .
J: TRBJ2-7
size: .
V: TRBV4-3
CDR3: CASSQENSYEQYF
DNA: TGCGCCAGCAGCCAAGAGAACAGCTACGAGCAGTACTTC

D: TRBD1
J: TRBJ2-7
size: few
V: TRBV20-1
CDR3: CSALRGTGGGYEQYF
DNA: TGCAGTGCCCTCCGCGGGACAGGGGGCGGGTACGAGCAGTACTTC

D: TRBD2
J: TRBJ2-6
size: .
V: TRBV10-3
CDR3: CAISSDRGLARGANVLTF
DNA: TGTGCCATCAGCTCCGATAGGGGACTAGCGAGGGGGGCCAACGTCCTGACTTTC

D: TRBD2
J: TRBJ2-5
size: .
V: TRBV9
CDR3: CASSPGTSGGGETQYF
DNA: TGTGCCAGCAGCCCAGGGACTAGCGGGGGCGGTGAGACCCAGTACTTC

D: TRBD1
J: TRBJ2-7
size: .
V: TRBV5-1
CDR3: CASSRAPGTGVVLSSYEQYF
DNA: TGCGCCAGCAGCCGTGCCCCGGGGACAGGGGTGGTCCTGAGCTCCTACGAGCAGTACTTC

D: .
J: TRBJ2-3
size: .
V: TRBV6-2/TRBV6-3
CDR3: CASNLGAGWTDTQYF
DNA: TGTGCCAGCAATTTGGGCGCGGGATGGACAGATACGCAGTATTTT

D: TRBD1
J: TRBJ2-5
size: many
V: TRBV7-9
CDR3: CASILDRDGVGTQYF
DNA: TGTGCCAGCATCCTCGACAGGGATGGAGTGGGGACCCAGTACTTC

D: .
J: TRBJ1-1
size: .
V: TRBV9
CDR3: CASSIDSMNTEAFF
DNA: TGTGCCAGCAGCATAGACAGCATGAACACTGAAGCTTTCTTT

D: .
J: TRBJ2-2
size: .
V: TRBV9
CDR3: CASSPHGPANTGELFF
DNA: TGTGCCAGCAGCCCCCACGGGCCCGCGAACACCGGGGAGCTGTTTTTT

D: .
J: TRBJ2-2
size: .
V: TRBV19
CDR3: CASSISRDTGELFF
DNA: TGTGCCAGTAGTATATCAAGGGACACCGGGGAGCTGTTTTTT

D: TRBD1
J: TRBJ2-5
size: few
V: TRBV7-9
CDR3: CASSPTGVRETQYF
DNA: TGTGCCAGCAGCCCGACAGGGGTACGGGAGACCCAGTACTTC

D: TRBD2
J: TRBJ2-3
size: few
V: TRBV4-3
CDR3: CASSQGAWLAGERTDTQYF
DNA: TGCGCCAGCAGCCAAGGGGCGTGGCTAGCGGGAGAACGCACAGATACGCAGTATTTT

D: .
J: TRBJ2-1
size: .
V: TRBV2
CDR3: CASFNAGHLDEQFF
DNA: TGTGCCAGCTTTAATGCGGGACATTTGGATGAGCAGTTCTTC

D: .
J: TRBJ1-2
size: many
V: TRBV12-3/TRBV12-4
CDR3: CASSLGGGSNYGYTF
DNA: TGTGCCAGCAGTTTAGGAGGGGGGTCTAACTATGGCTACACCTTC

D: .
J: TRBJ2-1
size: .
V: TRBV7-9
CDR3: CASSLTGGRGNEQFF
DNA: TGTGCCAGCAGTTTAACCGGGGGACGGGGCAATGAGCAGTTCTTC

D: .
J: TRBJ2-7
size: .
V: TRBV3-1
CDR3: CASARGGEQYF
DNA: TGTGCCAGCGCCCGAGGGGGAGAGCAGTACTTC

D: TRBD2
J: TRBJ2-1
size: .
V: TRBV7-2
CDR3: CASSRGGLEYNEQFF
DNA: TGTGCCAGCAGTCGGGGGGGACTAGAGTACAATGAGCAGTTCTTC

D: TRBD2
J: TRBJ2-5
size: .
V: TRBV5-6
CDR3: CASRSLAGAQETQYF
DNA: TGTGCCAGCCGATCATTAGCGGGGGCCCAAGAGACCCAGTACTTC

D: .
J: TRBJ2-7
size: .
V: TRBV5-1
CDR3: CASSFMDSYEQYF
DNA: TGCGCCAGCAGCTTTATGGACAGTTACGAGCAGTACTTC

D: .
J: TRBJ1-1
size: few
V: TRBV15
CDR3: CATSTPGTLGDEAFF
DNA: TGTGCCACCAGCACCCCCGGGACCCTCGGGGATGAAGCTTTCTTT

D: .
J: TRBJ2-3
size: .
V: TRBV7-2
CDR3: CASSRPRPADTQYF
DNA: TGTGCCAGCAGCCGGCCTAGGCCGGCGGATACGCAGTATTTT

D: TRBD1
J: TRBJ2-7
size: .
V: TRBV5-1
CDR3: CASSVGQGVEQYF
DNA: TGCGCCAGCAGCGTCGGACAGGGGGTTGAGCAGTACTTC